Listed below are T cell receptor beta chains from one sample, sequenced in a study of blood T cell repertoires in COVID-19. The method was immunoSEQ multiplex PCR; TCRdb's version includes in-frame clones alone and lacks a portion of them. The sample holds hundreds of thousands of clones, 81% seen once. The sample comprised peripheral blood. All receptors derive from a woman at least 80 years old with COVID-19, enrolled during active disease. The CDR3 runs from the conserved cysteine through the conserved F or W. D genes are given only for firm matches. Clone size, where shown, is once, few, many, or a class for clones that have expanded.

clone size: NA
D gene: NA
V gene: TRBV20-1
J gene: TRBJ1-1
CDR3 protein: CSAYLSTEAFF
CDR3 DNA: TGCAGTGCCTACCTATCCACTGAAGCTTTCTTT

clone size: NA
D gene: NA
V gene: TRBV7-2
J gene: TRBJ1-6
CDR3 protein: CASSLGQDYNSPLHF
CDR3 DNA: TGTGCCAGCAGCTTAGGACAGGACTATAATTCACCCCTCCACTTT

clone size: NA
D gene: NA
V gene: TRBV6-5
J gene: TRBJ1-2
CDR3 protein: CASKLRGGGCTF
CDR3 DNA: TGTGCCAGCAAGCTCAGGGGTGGGGGCTGCACCTTC

clone size: NA
D gene: TRBD1
V gene: TRBV12-3/TRBV12-4
J gene: TRBJ1-2
CDR3 protein: CASRSGQDGYTF
CDR3 DNA: TGTGCCAGCAGATCGGGACAGGATGGCTACACCTTC

clone size: NA
D gene: NA
V gene: TRBV7-9
J gene: TRBJ1-4
CDR3 protein: CASSLAVMMDPRGNEKLFF
CDR3 DNA: TGTGCCAGCAGCTTAGCGGTAATGATGGACCCCCGGGGGAATGAAAAACTGTTTTTT

clone size: NA
D gene: NA
V gene: TRBV14
J gene: TRBJ2-7
CDR3 protein: CASSRGTFEQYF
CDR3 DNA: TGTGCCAGCAGCCGAGGGACATTCGAGCAGTACTTC

clone size: NA
D gene: TRBD1
V gene: TRBV2
J gene: TRBJ2-7
CDR3 protein: CASSPTGGNEQYF
CDR3 DNA: TGTGCCAGCAGCCCGACAGGGGGAAACGAGCAGTACTTC

clone size: NA
D gene: NA
V gene: TRBV14
J gene: TRBJ2-5
CDR3 protein: CASSQDLYGYSTQYF
CDR3 DNA: TGTGCCAGCAGCCAAGATCTATACGGTTACTCGACCCAGTACTTC

clone size: NA
D gene: TRBD2
V gene: TRBV28
J gene: TRBJ2-1
CDR3 protein: CASSLTSGSNEQFF
CDR3 DNA: TGTGCCAGCAGTTTGACTAGCGGGAGCAATGAGCAGTTCTTC

clone size: NA
D gene: TRBD1
V gene: TRBV5-4
J gene: TRBJ1-5
CDR3 protein: CASSRQGASNQPQHF
CDR3 DNA: TGTGCCAGCAGCCGACAGGGGGCCAGCAATCAGCCCCAGCATTTT

clone size: NA
D gene: TRBD1
V gene: TRBV7-2
J gene: TRBJ1-1
CDR3 protein: CAIKRDRGTEAFF
CDR3 DNA: TGTGCCATTAAGCGGGACAGGGGCACTGAAGCTTTCTTT

clone size: NA
D gene: TRBD1
V gene: TRBV5-1
J gene: TRBJ1-6
CDR3 protein: CASSSSGTGGRSPLHF
CDR3 DNA: TGCGCCAGCAGCTCCTCCGGGACAGGGGGGAGGTCACCCCTCCACTTT

clone size: NA
D gene: NA
V gene: TRBV5-6
J gene: TRBJ1-1
CDR3 protein: CASSLQGALLRTEAFF
CDR3 DNA: TGTGCCAGCAGCTTGCAAGGGGCCTTGCTGCGGACTGAAGCTTTCTTT

clone size: NA
D gene: NA
V gene: TRBV7-9
J gene: TRBJ2-7
CDR3 protein: CASSPLSYEQYF
CDR3 DNA: TGTGCCAGCAGCCCCCTCTCCTACGAGCAGTACTTC

clone size: NA
D gene: TRBD1
V gene: TRBV2
J gene: TRBJ1-4
CDR3 protein: CASSRQGTNEKLFF
CDR3 DNA: TGTGCCAGCAGCCGACAGGGAACCAATGAAAAACTGTTTTTT

clone size: once
D gene: NA
V gene: TRBV5-3
J gene: TRBJ1-5
CDR3 protein: CARSLSFSNQPQHF
CDR3 DNA: TGTGCCAGAAGCTTATCCTTTAGCAATCAGCCCCAGCATTTT

clone size: few
D gene: NA
V gene: TRBV7-9
J gene: TRBJ2-3
CDR3 protein: CASSPQGLAADTQYF
CDR3 DNA: TGTGCCAGCAGCCCCCAAGGTCTAGCTGCAGATACGCAGTATTTT

clone size: NA
D gene: TRBD2
V gene: TRBV9
J gene: TRBJ2-7
CDR3 protein: CASRRTSGRRDETDYEQYF
CDR3 DNA: TGTGCCAGCAGAAGGACTAGCGGGAGACGAGATGAAACCGACTACGAGCAGTACTTC

clone size: few
D gene: NA
V gene: TRBV5-1
J gene: TRBJ2-7
CDR3 protein: CASSFPGSVEQYF
CDR3 DNA: TGCGCCAGCAGTTTCCCAGGGTCGGTAGAGCAGTACTTC

clone size: NA
D gene: TRBD2
V gene: TRBV2
J gene: TRBJ2-4
CDR3 protein: CASSDSGKLAKNIQYF
CDR3 DNA: TGTGCCAGCAGTGATAGCGGGAAATTAGCCAAAAACATTCAGTACTTC

clone size: NA
D gene: TRBD1
V gene: TRBV6-5
J gene: TRBJ1-1
CDR3 protein: CASSPAGSGGTEAFF
CDR3 DNA: TGTGCCAGCAGCCCGGCGGGTTCAGGGGGGACTGAAGCTTTCTTT

clone size: NA
D gene: NA
V gene: TRBV14
J gene: TRBJ1-2
CDR3 protein: CASSHPGAGLSGYTF
CDR3 DNA: TGTGCCAGCAGCCACCCAGGGGCAGGGTTATCCGGCTACACCTTC

clone size: NA
D gene: NA
V gene: TRBV6-4
J gene: TRBJ1-6
CDR3 protein: CASSQYNSPLHF
CDR3 DNA: TGTGCCAGCAGTCAGTATAATTCACCCCTCCACTTT

clone size: NA
D gene: NA
V gene: TRBV10-3
J gene: TRBJ2-4
CDR3 protein: CAISSTGDIQYF
CDR3 DNA: TGTGCCATCAGCTCCACGGGAGACATTCAGTACTTC

clone size: NA
D gene: NA
V gene: TRBV18
J gene: TRBJ2-6
CDR3 protein: CASSPRTAALSGANVLTF
CDR3 DNA: TGTGCCAGCTCACCACGCACAGCTGCCCTCTCTGGGGCCAACGTCCTGACTTTC

clone size: NA
D gene: TRBD2
V gene: TRBV13
J gene: TRBJ2-3
CDR3 protein: CASSPRLAGEDTQYF
CDR3 DNA: TGTGCCAGCAGCCCCAGACTAGCGGGGGAAGATACGCAGTATTTT

clone size: NA
D gene: TRBD1
V gene: TRBV7-9
J gene: TRBJ2-7
CDR3 protein: CASSPDRLYEQYF
CDR3 DNA: TGTGCCAGCAGCCCGGACAGGTTATACGAGCAGTACTTC

clone size: NA
D gene: TRBD2
V gene: TRBV3-1/TRBV3-2
J gene: TRBJ2-2
CDR3 protein: CASSQGTSGGTGELFF
CDR3 DNA: TGTGCCAGCAGCCAGGGAACTAGCGGGGGGACCGGGGAGCTGTTTTTT

clone size: NA
D gene: NA
V gene: TRBV19
J gene: TRBJ2-7
CDR3 protein: CASSISQGSYEQYF
CDR3 DNA: TGTGCCAGTAGTATAAGTCAGGGATCCTACGAGCAGTACTTC

clone size: NA
D gene: TRBD2
V gene: TRBV6-6
J gene: TRBJ2-5
CDR3 protein: CASSRFGLAGDKGETQYF
CDR3 DNA: TGTGCCAGCAGTCGATTCGGACTAGCGGGGGACAAAGGAGAGACCCAGTACTTC

clone size: NA
D gene: TRBD1
V gene: TRBV2
J gene: TRBJ1-2
CDR3 protein: CAAQGLNYGYTF
CDR3 DNA: TGTGCCGCACAGGGGCTTAACTATGGCTACACCTTC

clone size: NA
D gene: TRBD1
V gene: TRBV24-1
J gene: TRBJ2-2
CDR3 protein: CATSDPDRGTGELFF
CDR3 DNA: TGTGCCACCAGTGACCCGGACAGGGGAACCGGGGAGCTGTTTTTT

clone size: NA
D gene: NA
V gene: TRBV28
J gene: TRBJ1-1
CDR3 protein: CASSLRGAGSTEAFF
CDR3 DNA: TGTGCCAGCAGTTTAAGAGGAGCGGGGAGCACTGAAGCTTTCTTT

clone size: few
D gene: TRBD2
V gene: TRBV5-4
J gene: TRBJ2-1
CDR3 protein: CASSYRLAGNEQFF
CDR3 DNA: TGTGCCAGCAGCTATCGGCTAGCGGGCAATGAGCAGTTCTTC

clone size: NA
D gene: TRBD1
V gene: TRBV11-2
J gene: TRBJ1-2
CDR3 protein: CASSYRGQGVYGYTF
CDR3 DNA: TGTGCCAGCAGCTACCGGGGACAGGGGGTCTATGGCTACACCTTC

clone size: NA
D gene: NA
V gene: TRBV21-1
J gene: TRBJ1-6
CDR3 protein: CASPPSRDRESSYNSPLHF
CDR3 DNA: TGTGCCAGCCCTCCGTCCCGGGACAGGGAAAGCTCCTATAATTCACCCCTCCACTTT

clone size: NA
D gene: TRBD2
V gene: TRBV5-1
J gene: TRBJ2-5
CDR3 protein: CASSLYTGGGQETQYF
CDR3 DNA: TGCGCCAGCAGCCTATACACGGGGGGTGGACAAGAGACCCAGTACTTC

clone size: NA
D gene: TRBD1
V gene: TRBV5-1
J gene: TRBJ1-1
CDR3 protein: CASSLAGTGNTEAFF
CDR3 DNA: TGCGCCAGCAGCTTGGCCGGGACAGGGAACACTGAAGCTTTCTTT

clone size: NA
D gene: TRBD1
V gene: TRBV18
J gene: TRBJ2-7
CDR3 protein: CASSPSLGQIYEQYF
CDR3 DNA: TGTGCCAGCTCACCGTCATTGGGACAGATCTACGAGCAGTACTTC

clone size: NA
D gene: TRBD1
V gene: TRBV6-5
J gene: TRBJ1-2
CDR3 protein: CASSKTGTGGGYTF
CDR3 DNA: TGTGCCAGCAGTAAGACCGGGACAGGGGGCGGCTACACCTTC

clone size: once
D gene: NA
V gene: TRBV5-1
J gene: TRBJ2-5
CDR3 protein: CASSLVSWYQETQYF
CDR3 DNA: TGCGCCAGCAGCCTCGTGAGTTGGTACCAAGAGACCCAGTACTTC

clone size: NA
D gene: NA
V gene: TRBV27
J gene: TRBJ1-2
CDR3 protein: CASSSVGGPHGYTF
CDR3 DNA: TGTGCCAGCAGTTCGGTGGGCGGGCCTCATGGCTACACCTTC

clone size: once
D gene: NA
V gene: TRBV9
J gene: TRBJ1-6
CDR3 protein: CASSVTDNNSPLHF
CDR3 DNA: TGTGCCAGCAGCGTGACAGATAATAATTCACCCCTCCACTTT

clone size: NA
D gene: TRBD1
V gene: TRBV3-1/TRBV3-2
J gene: TRBJ2-7
CDR3 protein: CASSQFPPGQAYNEQYF
CDR3 DNA: TGTGCCAGCAGCCAATTCCCCCCGGGACAGGCATATAACGAGCAGTACTTC

clone size: NA
D gene: TRBD1
V gene: TRBV5-5
J gene: TRBJ1-2
CDR3 protein: CASSLDFRTGTYGYTF
CDR3 DNA: TGTGCCAGCAGCTTGGATTTTAGGACAGGGACCTATGGCTACACCTTC

clone size: NA
D gene: TRBD2
V gene: TRBV7-2
J gene: TRBJ2-7
CDR3 protein: CASSSGLAGGEQYF
CDR3 DNA: TGTGCCAGCAGCTCGGGACTAGCGGGAGGTGAGCAGTACTTC

clone size: NA
D gene: TRBD1
V gene: TRBV18
J gene: TRBJ1-2
CDR3 protein: CASSPETGMTYGYTF
CDR3 DNA: TGTGCCAGCTCACCAGAGACAGGGATGACTTATGGCTACACCTTC

clone size: NA
D gene: NA
V gene: TRBV5-1
J gene: TRBJ2-3
CDR3 protein: CASSSGGDTQYF
CDR3 DNA: TGCGCCAGCAGCTCTGGAGGTGATACGCAGTATTTT

clone size: once
D gene: TRBD1
V gene: TRBV27
J gene: TRBJ2-2
CDR3 protein: CASLWTGGTGELFF
CDR3 DNA: TGTGCCAGCCTTTGGACAGGGGGTACCGGGGAGCTGTTTTTT

clone size: NA
D gene: NA
V gene: TRBV7-6
J gene: TRBJ1-2
CDR3 protein: CASSLFPGVADGYTF
CDR3 DNA: TGTGCCAGCAGCCTCTTCCCAGGGGTTGCGGATGGCTACACCTTC

clone size: NA
D gene: TRBD1
V gene: TRBV5-1
J gene: TRBJ2-7
CDR3 protein: CASSLPGQGVGQYF
CDR3 DNA: TGCGCCAGCAGCTTGCCGGGACAGGGGGTAGGGCAGTACTTC

clone size: NA
D gene: TRBD1
V gene: TRBV28
J gene: TRBJ1-1
CDR3 protein: CASSGQGFWHTEAFF
CDR3 DNA: TGTGCCAGCAGTGGACAGGGGTTCTGGCACACTGAAGCTTTCTTT

clone size: NA
D gene: TRBD1
V gene: TRBV5-4
J gene: TRBJ1-1
CDR3 protein: CASSLDRGTEAFF
CDR3 DNA: TGTGCCAGCAGCTTGGACAGGGGCACTGAAGCTTTCTTT

clone size: NA
D gene: TRBD2
V gene: TRBV6-5
J gene: TRBJ2-1
CDR3 protein: CASSYTGLGHNEQFF
CDR3 DNA: TGTGCCAGCAGTTATACGGGACTAGGGCACAATGAGCAGTTCTTC